These 2 T cell receptor beta chains were all obtained from the same sample, sequenced in a study of blood T cell repertoires in COVID-19. Only in-frame clones appear in the TCRdb table, and some are missing; sequencing was by immunoSEQ multiplex PCR. The sample yields just over 350,000 clones, about 90% seen once. Sequenced material: PBMCs or T cells enriched from blood (not recorded which). Receptors were obtained from a woman aged 25 to 39 who had recovered from COVID-19.

The rearrangement joins TRBV7-8 to TRBJ2-7; 9 nucleotides match TRBD1. The J segment lost 3 bases and the V segment lost 3 bases, leaving 6 bases of the junction unmatched. Germline V CDR1 and CDR2: SGHVS, FQNEAQ. The CDR3 totals 15 residues. The CDR3 DNA follows: TGTGCCAGCAGCTTGCTACAGGGGGCTGACTACGAGCAGTACTTC. Amino acids: CASSLLQGADYEQYF.

The chain is built from TRBV30 and TRBJ2-6; 7 nucleotides agree with TRBD1. The V gene's germline CDR1 is GTSNPN and CDR2 SVGIG (reference sequence). V trimming: 0 bases; J trimming: 0 bases; junction bases outside the gene matches: 8. The CDR3 is 18 residues long. CDR3 loop: CAWSVRSGGNSGANVLTF. The CDR3 nucleotides read TGTGCCTGGAGTGTACGATCAGGGGGTAACTCTGGGGCCAACGTCCTGACTTTC.